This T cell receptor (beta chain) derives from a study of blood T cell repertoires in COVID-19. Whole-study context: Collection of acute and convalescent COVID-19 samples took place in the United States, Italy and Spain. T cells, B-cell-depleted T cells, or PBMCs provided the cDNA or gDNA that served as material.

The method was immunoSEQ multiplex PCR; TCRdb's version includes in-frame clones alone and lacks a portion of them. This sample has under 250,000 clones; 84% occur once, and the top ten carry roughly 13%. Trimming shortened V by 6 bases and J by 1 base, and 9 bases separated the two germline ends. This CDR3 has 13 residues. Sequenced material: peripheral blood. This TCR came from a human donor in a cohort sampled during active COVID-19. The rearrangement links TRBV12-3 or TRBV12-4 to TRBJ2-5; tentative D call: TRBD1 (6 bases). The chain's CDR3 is CASSGQLQETQYF. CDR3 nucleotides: TGTGCCAGCAGCGGACAGCTCCAAGAGACCCAGTACTTC.